This TCR beta chain was recorded in a study of blood T cell repertoires in COVID-19. For the study at large: Italy, Spain and the United States were the sources of the convalescent and acute COVID-19 samples. T cells, B-cell-depleted T cells, or PBMCs provided the cDNA or gDNA that served as material.

As processed by the authors: Reference gene primer amplification gave nucleated cell count estimates. Assay used: immunoSEQ multiplex PCR; TCRdb lists only in-frame clones, some missing. For V, J and clone size, that table is used; D and trimming come from the DNA. The sample holds some 180,000 clones; 88% are singletons and the top ten take around 2%. Germline CDR1 MNHEY, CDR2 SVGAGI. This CDR3 region has 14 residues. The ends were cut back, 6 bases at V and 2 bases at J, with 10 bases in the middle. The clonotype was recovered from a man in his forties or fifties who had recovered from COVID-19. V and J are TRBV6-5 and TRBJ2-2; D is perhaps TRBD1 (6 bases). Sequencing input: peripheral blood. The DNA for the CDR3 is TGTGCCAGCAGCCGGGACACCAACACCGGGGAGCTGTTTTTT. It specifies CASSRDTNTGELFF.